A selection of T cell receptor beta chains follows, all from one sample in a study of control samples from healthy donors and cancer patients. TCRdb's copy holds only in-frame clones and misses some; the assay was immunoSEQ multiplex PCR. The sample holds approximately 97,000 clones, 85% to 90% seen once. Sequencing input: blood. The source of these receptors is a man aged 30-40 years in good health. Each CDR3 is given with its conserved first and last residue. D genes are given only for firm matches. Only some rows state a clone size, as once, few, many or a class for expanded clones.

TRBV6-6	14	once	TRBJ2-1	NA	CASSYGGSYNEQFF	TGTGCCAGCAGTTACGGGGGTTCCTACAATGAGCAGTTCTTC
TRBV30	11	NA	TRBJ1-2	NA	CAWNTNYGYTF	TGTGCCTGGAACACTAACTATGGCTACACCTTC
TRBV9	16	NA	TRBJ2-2	TRBD2	CASSVAGGENTGELFF	TGTGCCAGCAGCGTAGCTGGGGGGGAGAACACCGGGGAGCTGTTTTTT
TRBV27	17	NA	TRBJ2-1	TRBD2	CASSLLETSISYNEQFF	TGTGCCAGCAGTTTACTCGAGACTAGCATCTCCTACAATGAGCAGTTCTTC
TRBV2	15	NA	TRBJ1-4	NA	CASRVRAGGNEKLFF	TGTGCCAGCAGGGTCCGGGCGGGGGGCAATGAAAAACTGTTTTTT
TRBV4-1	18	NA	TRBJ2-7	TRBD2	CASSQDYARETDFGVQYF	TGCGCCAGCAGCCAAGACTATGCGCGGGAGACTGACTTTGGTGTGCAGTACTTC
TRBV6-5	13	NA	TRBJ2-7	NA	CASTLGGGYEQYF	TGTGCCAGCACCCTAGGGGGAGGCTACGAGCAGTACTTC
TRBV12-3/TRBV12-4	13	NA	TRBJ2-7	NA	CASSRDREDEQYF	TGTGCCAGCAGCCGTGACAGGGAGGACGAGCAGTACTTC
TRBV12-3/TRBV12-4	13	NA	TRBJ2-3	NA	CASSLVVIDTQYF	TGTGCCAGCAGTTTAGTAGTGATCGATACGCAGTATTTT
TRBV5-1	18	NA	TRBJ1-2	TRBD1	CASSFLPGRTGSEDGYTF	TGCGCCAGCAGCTTCCTACCAGGAAGGACAGGGTCTGAGGATGGCTACACCTTC
TRBV27	15	NA	TRBJ2-7	TRBD1	CASRKDRGDSYEQYF	TGTGCCAGCAGGAAAGACAGGGGCGACTCCTACGAGCAGTACTTC
TRBV7-9	15	NA	TRBJ2-1	TRBD2	CASSLSGSSYNEQFF	TGTGCCAGCAGCTTAAGCGGGAGCTCCTACAATGAGCAGTTCTTC
TRBV27	15	NA	TRBJ1-1	NA	CASSSIGGDSTEAFF	TGTGCCAGCAGTTCCATAGGGGGGGATAGCACTGAAGCTTTCTTT
TRBV20-1	20	NA	TRBJ1-2	TRBD1	CSASGGHKGTGTGGNYGYTF	TGCAGTGCTAGTGGAGGACACAAAGGGACGGGCACAGGGGGGAACTATGGCTACACCTTC
TRBV5-1	12	once	TRBJ2-7	NA	CASSFSEREQYF	TGCGCCAGCAGCTTTTCCGAGAGAGAGCAGTACTTC
TRBV15	14	NA	TRBJ2-1	NA	CATSRDRGANEQFF	TGTGCCACCAGCAGAGATCGAGGGGCCAATGAGCAGTTCTTC
TRBV9	13	NA	TRBJ1-2	NA	CASSVVGGYGYTF	TGTGCCAGCAGCGTAGTAGGGGGGTATGGCTACACCTTC
TRBV6-2/TRBV6-3	16	NA	TRBJ2-1	NA	CASSLGTSRSYNEQFF	TGTGCCAGCAGTCTTGGGACGTCTAGATCCTACAATGAGCAGTTCTTC
TRBV6-1	14	NA	TRBJ2-3	NA	CASSEVVDAGTQYF	TGTGCCAGCAGTGAAGTGGTTGATGCGGGTACGCAGTATTTT
TRBV7-9	15	few	TRBJ1-1	TRBD1	CASSPSARGSTEAFF	TGTGCCAGCAGCCCTAGCGCCAGGGGGAGCACTGAAGCTTTCTTT
TRBV6-2/TRBV6-3	15	NA	TRBJ2-7	NA	CASSPGLWSSYEQYF	TGTGCCAGCAGCCCGGGACTCTGGAGCTCCTACGAGCAGTACTTC
TRBV25-1	16	NA	TRBJ1-6	NA	CASSSMAGSYNSPLHF	TGTGCCAGCAGTTCCATGGCGGGCTCCTATAATTCACCCCTCCACTTT
TRBV30	18	NA	TRBJ2-1	TRBD2	CALKGGTSGRNSYNEQFF	TGTGCCTTAAAAGGGGGGACTAGCGGGAGAAACTCCTACAATGAGCAGTTCTTC
TRBV2	15	few	TRBJ2-5	TRBD1	CASTLLGQGEETQYF	TGTGCCAGCACCCTCCTGGGGCAGGGGGAAGAGACCCAGTACTTC
TRBV3-1/TRBV3-2	13	NA	TRBJ1-4	NA	CASSQRMQLKLFF	TGTGCCAGCAGCCAGAGGATGCAGCTAAAACTGTTTTTT
TRBV6-4	14	NA	TRBJ1-5	NA	CASRGPRDNQPQHF	TGTGCCAGCAGGGGCCCCAGGGACAATCAGCCCCAGCATTTT
TRBV5-1	13	few	TRBJ2-7	NA	CASSFDRRYEQYF	TGCGCCAGCAGCTTCGACAGGAGGTACGAGCAGTACTTC
TRBV10-3	13	NA	TRBJ1-2	NA	CAAAPGSSYGYTF	TGTGCCGCCGCCCCAGGGTCCTCTTATGGCTACACCTTC
TRBV5-4	14	NA	TRBJ2-7	NA	CASSSRGNSYEQYF	TGTGCCAGCAGCTCCCGGGGGAACTCCTACGAGCAGTACTTC
TRBV7-9	16	NA	TRBJ1-1	TRBD1	CASSNTPADRVTEAFF	TGTGCCAGCAGCAACACACCGGCGGACAGGGTCACTGAAGCTTTCTTT
TRBV18	13	NA	TRBJ1-1	NA	CASSPPSDTEAFF	TGTGCCAGCTCACCACCGTCGGACACTGAAGCTTTCTTT
TRBV30	14	NA	TRBJ2-1	NA	CAWSPGDFYNEQFF	TGTGCCTGGAGTCCAGGGGACTTCTACAATGAGCAGTTCTTC
TRBV29-1	14	NA	TRBJ1-4	NA	CSVLDSTMAEKLFF	TGCAGCGTTTTGGACTCCACTATGGCTGAAAAACTGTTTTTT
TRBV7-2	15	NA	TRBJ1-2	NA	CASSLAPTGNYGYTF	TGTGCCAGCAGCTTAGCTCCTACAGGAAACTATGGCTACACCTTC
TRBV7-2	15	NA	TRBJ2-5	TRBD1	CASSYTQDRAETQYF	TGTGCCAGCAGCTACACCCAGGACAGGGCAGAGACCCAGTACTTC
TRBV7-2	14	NA	TRBJ2-7	TRBD2	CASSREGTSYEQYF	TGTGCCAGCAGCCGGGAGGGGACCTCCTACGAGCAGTACTTC
TRBV14	16	NA	TRBJ2-1	NA	CASSRWRGVSYNEQFF	TGTGCCAGCAGCCGCTGGAGAGGGGTTTCCTACAATGAGCAGTTCTTC
TRBV5-1	17	NA	TRBJ2-2	NA	CASSSNTLSGNTGELFF	TGCGCCAGCAGCTCCAATACTCTTAGCGGGAACACCGGGGAGCTGTTTTTT
TRBV15	13	NA	TRBJ2-1	NA	CATSSDVYNEQFF	TGTGCCACCAGCAGCGACGTATACAATGAGCAGTTCTTC
TRBV18	16	NA	TRBJ1-2	NA	CASSPQQGDKRGGYTF	TGTGCCAGCTCACCTCAACAGGGAGACAAAAGAGGTGGCTACACCTTC
TRBV18	14	NA	TRBJ1-2	TRBD1	CASSPAGTENGYTF	TGTGCCAGCTCACCAGCCGGGACAGAGAATGGCTACACCTTC
TRBV5-1	14	NA	TRBJ2-3	NA	CASSIDGASDTQYF	TGCGCCAGCAGCATAGACGGAGCCTCTGATACGCAGTATTTT
TRBV6-2/TRBV6-3	14	NA	TRBJ1-1	NA	CASSARGADTEAFF	TGTGCCAGCAGTGCACGGGGCGCTGACACTGAAGCTTTCTTT